What follows describes a single T cell receptor (beta chain). Its antigen is undetermined. These data come from a study of Ad26.COV2.S vaccination and SARS-CoV-2 variants. Study-level information: Sample donor was a member of the COV1001 Ad26.COV2.S trial arm. Overall study results and limits: Reportedly, after vaccination the spike-specific CD8+ and CD4+ T cell responses displayed substantial breadth. Participants in the vaccine arm had higher spike-specific TCR breadth; placebo recipients had lower.

V lost 5 bases and J lost 2, with 4 bases in between. The CDR3 contains 12 residues. CDR1 and CDR2 from the germline V gene are SGHRS and YFSETQ. The protocol was immunoSEQ multiplex PCR, while the TCRdb copy is restricted to in-frame clones and leaves out a portion. Among roughly 350,000 clones listed, around 89% were seen once. Treatment of the sample: around 19 received Ad26.COV2.S at low or high dose, single or two shots; roughly five received placebo; per-sample allocation not given. It was on day 63 after the first vaccine or placebo injection that samples were taken. The shot given was an Ad26 vector that makes Wuhan-strain SARS-CoV-2 spike.

This chain joins TRBV5-1 and TRBJ2-2; D uncertain. The sequence derives from a person aged 18 to 59 who received the Ad26.COV2.S COVID-19 vaccine or a placebo. The input for sequencing was peripheral blood, taken in a trial of Ad26.COV2.S vaccine versus placebo. The CDR3 loop reads CASRQNTGELFF. CDR3 bases: TGCGCCAGCAGGCAAAACACCGGGGAGCTGTTTTTT.